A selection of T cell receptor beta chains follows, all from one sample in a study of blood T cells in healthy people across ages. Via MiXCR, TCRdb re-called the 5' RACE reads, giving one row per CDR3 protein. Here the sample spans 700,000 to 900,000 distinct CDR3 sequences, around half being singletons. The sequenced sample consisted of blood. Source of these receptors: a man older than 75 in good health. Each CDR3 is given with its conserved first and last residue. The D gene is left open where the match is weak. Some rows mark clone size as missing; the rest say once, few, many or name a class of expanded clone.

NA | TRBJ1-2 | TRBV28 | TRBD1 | CASTLPGGVYGYTF | TGTGCCAGCACCTTACCAGGGGGCGTATATGGCTACACCTTC
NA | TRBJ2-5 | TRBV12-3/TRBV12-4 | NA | CASSLTPRETQYF | TGTGCCAGCAGTTTAACCCCGCGTGAGACCCAGTACTTC
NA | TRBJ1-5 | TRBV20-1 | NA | CSALTDPNQPQHF | TGCAGTGCTCTGACGGACCCCAATCAGCCCCAGCATTTT
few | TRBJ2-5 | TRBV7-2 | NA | CASSHLKTQYF | TGTGCCAGCAGCCACCTCAAGACCCAGTACTTC
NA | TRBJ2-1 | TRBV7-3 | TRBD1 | CASSSPGTENNEQFF | TGTGCCAGCAGCTCACCCGGGACAGAGAACAATGAGCAGTTCTTC
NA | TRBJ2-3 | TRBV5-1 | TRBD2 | CASRGGTSDTDAQYF | TGCGCCAGCAGGGGAGGGACTAGCGACACAGATGCGCAGTATTTT
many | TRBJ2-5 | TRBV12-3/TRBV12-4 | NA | CASSLGTAKQETQYF | TGTGCCAGCAGTTTGGGGACGGCCAAGCAAGAGACCCAGTACTTC
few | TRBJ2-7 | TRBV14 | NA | CASSQVLSTTSYEQYF | TGTGCCAGCAGCCAAGTCCTGAGTACCACTAGCTACGAGCAGTACTTC
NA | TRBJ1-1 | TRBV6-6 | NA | CASSYQGPQAFF | TGTGCCAGCAGTTACCAGGGCCCCCAAGCTTTCTTT
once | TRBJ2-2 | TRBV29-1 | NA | CNVSWGRPNTGELFF | TGCAACGTTTCCTGGGGGAGGCCGAACACCGGGGAGCTGTTTTTT
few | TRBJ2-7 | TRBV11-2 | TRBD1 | CASSLGGTGPSYEQYF | TGTGCCAGCAGCTTGGGGGGGACAGGGCCTTCCTACGAGCAGTACTTC
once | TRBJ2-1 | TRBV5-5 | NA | CASSLVDPRVSEQFF | TGTGCCAGCAGCTTGGTGGATCCCAGGGTCAGTGAGCAGTTCTTC
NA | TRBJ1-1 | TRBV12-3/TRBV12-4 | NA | CASSPRPPRLNTEAFF | TGTGCCAGCAGTCCTCGACCGCCGAGACTGAACACTGAAGCTTTCTTT
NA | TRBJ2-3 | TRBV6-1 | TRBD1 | CASSEPGQRTDTQYF | TGTGCCAGCAGCGAGCCGGGACAGAGAACAGATACGCAGTATTTT
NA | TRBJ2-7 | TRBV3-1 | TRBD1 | CASSQVRGQVDEQYF | TGTGCCAGCAGCCAAGTCCGCGGACAGGTTGACGAGCAGTACTTC
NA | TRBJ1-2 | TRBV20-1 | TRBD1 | CSASQDRGREYGYTF | TGCAGTGCTTCACAAGACAGGGGGCGAGAGTATGGCTACACCTTC
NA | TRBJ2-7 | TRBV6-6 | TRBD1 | CASSSAGTGGEQYF | TGTGCCAGCAGTTCGGCCGGGACAGGGGGCGAGCAGTACTTC
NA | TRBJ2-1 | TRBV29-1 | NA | CSVAGTRQFF | TGCAGCGTCGCCGGGACTCGGCAGTTCTTC
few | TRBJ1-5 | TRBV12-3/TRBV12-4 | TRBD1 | CASSFQGGNQPQHF | TGTGCCAGCAGTTTTCAGGGGGGCAATCAGCCCCAGCATTTT
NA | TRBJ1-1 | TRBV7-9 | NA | CASSSYRNTEAFF | TGTGCCAGCAGCTCATACAGGAACACTGAAGCTTTCTTT
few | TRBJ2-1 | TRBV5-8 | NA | CASSLRYTGEQFF | TGTGCCAGCAGCTTGCGTTATACCGGTGAGCAGTTCTTC